Listed below are T cell receptor beta chains from one sample, sequenced in a study of T cell responses to AZD1222 COVID-19 vaccine. Measured with immunoSEQ multiplex PCR; TCRdb has only the in-frame clones, and not every one. The table includes approximately 100,000 clones, approximately 89% detected once. The source material was peripheral blood, sampled 28 days after the second AZD1222 dose. Receptors originate from an adult who received the AZD1222 COVID-19 vaccine. Both conserved end residues are part of each CDR3. Fields, in order: V gene, J gene, CDR3 protein.

V gene: TRBV30; J gene: TRBJ1-3; CDR3 protein: CAWSAVRPGDSGNTIYF
V gene: TRBV3-1/TRBV3-2; J gene: TRBJ2-2; CDR3 protein: CASRLGQGATGELFF
V gene: TRBV3-1/TRBV3-2; J gene: TRBJ2-2; CDR3 protein: CASSQGSGARGELFF
V gene: TRBV5-1; J gene: TRBJ2-7; CDR3 protein: CASSLGGAREQYF
V gene: TRBV27; J gene: TRBJ1-1; CDR3 protein: CASSLFGGLGEAFF
V gene: TRBV7-8; J gene: TRBJ2-3; CDR3 protein: CASSLGIAGVSTDTQYF
V gene: TRBV30; J gene: TRBJ1-2; CDR3 protein: CAWSRESYGYTF
V gene: TRBV27; J gene: TRBJ2-5; CDR3 protein: CASSLYSGPRETQYF
V gene: TRBV11-2; J gene: TRBJ1-2; CDR3 protein: CASSHRTGPGYTF
V gene: TRBV19; J gene: TRBJ1-6; CDR3 protein: CASSTGTGANSPLHF
V gene: TRBV7-9; J gene: TRBJ1-2; CDR3 protein: CASSFGQINYGYTF
V gene: TRBV10-1; J gene: TRBJ2-1; CDR3 protein: CASSEQFF
V gene: TRBV9; J gene: TRBJ2-3; CDR3 protein: CASSVGSTDTQYF
V gene: TRBV9; J gene: TRBJ1-2; CDR3 protein: CASSVDSLRGSNYGYTF
V gene: TRBV5-1; J gene: TRBJ2-3; CDR3 protein: CASSFSPAGSDTQYF
V gene: TRBV12-5; J gene: TRBJ1-1; CDR3 protein: CASGLGQGAVTEAFF
V gene: TRBV7-9; J gene: TRBJ1-4; CDR3 protein: CASSMDRGDEKLFF
V gene: TRBV9; J gene: TRBJ2-3; CDR3 protein: CASSTQGGGAFTDTQYF
V gene: TRBV7-2; J gene: TRBJ2-3; CDR3 protein: CASSIAGLTDTQYF
V gene: TRBV3-1/TRBV3-2; J gene: TRBJ1-2; CDR3 protein: CASSGWGTANGYTF
V gene: TRBV5-6; J gene: TRBJ2-7; CDR3 protein: CASSFWTVYEQYF
V gene: TRBV9; J gene: TRBJ2-2; CDR3 protein: CASSSQAIPNTGELFF
V gene: TRBV13; J gene: TRBJ1-1; CDR3 protein: CASSPAPIYAFF
V gene: TRBV28; J gene: TRBJ2-5; CDR3 protein: CASSLRWGQETQYF
V gene: TRBV19; J gene: TRBJ1-1; CDR3 protein: CASSPRTGGSLTEAFF
V gene: TRBV6-1; J gene: TRBJ1-1; CDR3 protein: CASSEHAENTEAFF
V gene: TRBV19; J gene: TRBJ1-1; CDR3 protein: CASSIVAGGEAFF
V gene: TRBV30; J gene: TRBJ1-6; CDR3 protein: CAWTGPYNSPLHF
V gene: TRBV28; J gene: TRBJ2-7; CDR3 protein: CASNGQGAYEQYF
V gene: TRBV6-1; J gene: TRBJ1-5; CDR3 protein: CASSEAISGNQPQHF
V gene: TRBV5-1; J gene: TRBJ2-3; CDR3 protein: CASSPDPGDTQYF
V gene: TRBV4-1; J gene: TRBJ2-2; CDR3 protein: CASSRDPGTGNTGELFF
V gene: TRBV7-2; J gene: TRBJ1-5; CDR3 protein: CASTYRGGNRPQHF
V gene: TRBV9; J gene: TRBJ1-1; CDR3 protein: CASSAHLTERTEAFF
V gene: TRBV5-1; J gene: TRBJ2-3; CDR3 protein: CASSGSGSGTDTQYF
V gene: TRBV21-1; J gene: TRBJ1-4; CDR3 protein: CASSTRTRGNQKLFF
V gene: TRBV6-6; J gene: TRBJ1-1; CDR3 protein: CASSLTGPTNTEAFF
V gene: TRBV2; J gene: TRBJ1-2; CDR3 protein: CASSADRANYGYTF
V gene: TRBV12-3/TRBV12-4; J gene: TRBJ2-7; CDR3 protein: CASSAGATYEQYF
V gene: TRBV21-1; J gene: TRBJ2-3; CDR3 protein: CAGQGFGTDTQYF
V gene: TRBV28; J gene: TRBJ2-1; CDR3 protein: CASSLSGGNEQFF
V gene: TRBV7-3; J gene: TRBJ1-3; CDR3 protein: CASSLDRGNTIYF